This T cell receptor beta chain appears in the sequencing data of a study of blood T cell repertoires in COVID-19. Study-level information: Samples of COVID-19 (acute and convalescent) were obtained from the United States, Italy and Spain. Sources were T cells, B-cell-depleted T cells, or PBMCs; the material itself was cDNA or gDNA.

In the original analysis: Counts of nucleated cells, estimated from reference gene primer amplification, were obtained. Clones were read by immunoSEQ multiplex PCR, and TCRdb kept only the in-frame ones, dropping some. Clone size and the V and J calls come from that table; the DNA yielded D and trimming. The data hold roughly 21,000 clones, with roughly 90% observed a single time. This clone was counted a single time. The CDR3 has 16 amino acids. CDR1 and CDR2 (germline): MNHEY, SMNVEV (reference sequence). The trim removed 0 bases at V and 10 bases at J, leaving 10 bases unmatched. The V call is TRBV27, the J call TRBJ2-1; 9 bases are shared with TRBD1. The clonotype originates from a human donor with acute or convalescent COVID-19. The donor label of this sample is uncertain. Sequenced: peripheral blood. The CDR3 loop is CASSLSKGQGAQEQFF. CDR3 bases: TGTGCCAGCAGTTTATCGAAGGGACAGGGCGCGCAGGAGCAGTTCTTC.